Shown below are 9 T cell receptor beta chains from a single sample sequenced in a study of blood T cell repertoires in COVID-19. Produced via immunoSEQ multiplex PCR; TCRdb's table is partial and in-frame only. This table has over 300,000 clones, 86% appearing once. Sequenced material: PBMCs or T cells enriched from blood (not recorded which). The source of these receptors is a woman aged 18-35 years who had recovered from COVID-19.

The chain combines TRBV6-5 with TRBJ2-5, with a possible D match to TRBD1 (6 bases). Germline assignment: CDR1 MNHEY and CDR2 SVGAGI. Trimming removed 5 bases from V and 3 bases from J, with 16 bases in between. The CDR3 runs to 15 residues. CDR3 residues: CASSHGRTVEETQYF. CDR3 nucleotides: TGTGCCAGCAGTCACGGGCGGACAGTAGAAGAGACCCAGTACTTC.

V is TRBV10-2 and J is TRBJ2-7; the match to TRBD1 covers 7 bases. The germline V gene has CDR1 WSHSY and CDR2 SAAADI. Trimming removed 2 bases from V and 4 bases from J; junction bases left unmatched: 14. This CDR3 has 17 amino acids. CDR3 coding DNA: TGCGCCAGCAGTGAGACAGGGGTAGGGACCGAAGGATACGAGCAGTACTTC. Residues: CASSETGVGTEGYEQYF.

There are a few counts of this clone. The rearrangement links TRBV9 to TRBJ2-2; D gene uncertain. The CDR3 is 13 amino acids. V dropped 0 bases and J dropped 8 bases, with 8 bases sitting between them. The germline CDR1 and CDR2 sequences are SGDLS and YYNGEE. The CDR3: CASSVGLEGELFF. Here the CDR3 DNA reads TGTGCCAGCAGCGTAGGTCTAGAAGGGGAGCTGTTTTTT.

The chain couples TRBV7-3 to TRBJ2-1, with 8 bases identical to TRBD2. The CDR3 runs 16 residues. CDR1 is SGHTA, CDR2 FQGTGA, per germline. V gave up 3 bases and J gave up 3 bases; unmatched junction bases: 7. In DNA, the CDR3 is TGTGCCAGCAGCTTGAGCTATAGCGGGAACTACAATGAGCAGTTCTTC. Its protein product is CASSLSYSGNYNEQFF.

This clone was seen a few times. This chain uses TRBV28 with TRBJ1-4, with TRBD1 as a possible D gene (5 bases). The CDR3 spans 13 residues. Per germline, CDR1 MDHEN and CDR2 SYDVKM. Trimming removed 7 bases from V and 6 bases from J, with 12 bases in between. In DNA form, the CDR3 reads TGTGCCAGCATGCAGGGCAACGATGAAAAACTGTTTTTT. Amino acids: CASMQGNDEKLFF.

This sequence joins TRBV27 and TRBJ2-1, with TRBD2 identical over 11 bases. V lost 9 bases and J lost 4; bases outside the gene matches: 2. Germline assignment: CDR1 MNHEY and CDR2 SMNVEV (reference sequence). CDR3 length: 13 amino acids. DNA of the CDR3: TGTGCCAGTACTAGCGGGGGATACAATGAGCAGTTCTTC. Amino acid sequence: CASTSGGYNEQFF.

The genes are TRBV27 and TRBJ2-3; 8 nucleotides line up with TRBD1. With V trimmed by 0 bases and J by 4 bases, 12 bases remained unmatched. Germline CDR1 MNHEY, CDR2 SMNVEV (reference sequence). CDR3 length: 18 residues. CDR3 residues: CASSLSAPGQGWSDTQYF. The CDR3 bases are TGTGCCAGCAGTTTATCCGCCCCCGGACAGGGCTGGTCAGATACGCAGTATTTT.

V gene TRBV7-9 combines with J gene TRBJ2-2; TRBD2 matches 11 bases. The CDR3 length is 16 residues. The V segment lost 5 bases and the J segment 0 bases; nucleotides outside the gene matches: 2. CDR1 SEHNR and CDR2 FQNEAQ come from the germline V gene (reference sequence). The CDR3 loop reads CASSMGLAANTGELFF. As DNA, the CDR3 is TGTGCCAGCAGCATGGGACTAGCGGCGAACACCGGGGAGCTGTTTTTT.

This clone was counted a single time. This chain joins TRBV5-4 and TRBJ2-2; 11 bases line up with TRBD1. V dropped 2 bases and J dropped 4; count of bases not matched to a gene: 1. Germline V gives CDR1 SGHNT, CDR2 YYREEE (reference sequence). The CDR3 extends over 15 amino acids. CDR3 amino acids: CASSLGTGGTGELFF. The CDR3 DNA reads as TGTGCCAGCAGCTTAGGGACAGGGGGCACCGGGGAGCTGTTTTTT.